These 25 T cell receptor beta chains were all obtained from the same sample, sequenced in a study of cytomegalovirus exposure and HLA in healthy donors. Researchers ran the PCR with 60 Vbeta and 13 Jbeta primers. The protocol was immunoSEQ multiplex PCR, while the TCRdb copy is restricted to in-frame clones and leaves out a portion. Of some 190,000 clones detected, around 87% appear once; the ten largest clones hold 0.9% to 1.2%. The sample consisted of PBMCs. These receptors originate from a boy between 2 and 10 years old in good health and CMV-seronegative.

The chain employs TRBV9 and TRBJ1-4; D gene unclear. CDR1 SGDLS and CDR2 YYNGEE come from the germline V gene. This CDR3 region has 15 residues. The V gene lost 0 bases and the J gene lost 5 bases, with 11 bases spanning the gap. In DNA, the CDR3 is TGTGCCAGCAGCGTAGATGGCACTACGAATGAAAAACTGTTTTTT. Translated: CASSVDGTTNEKLFF. The full variable domain, its missing parts supplied by reference TRBV9 and TRBJ1-4, is DSGVTQTPKHLITATGQRVTLRCSPRSGDLSVYWYQQSLDQGLQFLIQYYNGEERAKGNILERFSAQQFPDLHSELNLSSLELGDSALYFCASSVDGTTNEKLFFGSGTQLSVL.

V usage is TRBV27 and J usage is TRBJ2-7; weak D call: TRBD2 (6 bases). Deletions cut 1 base from V and 3 bases from J, with 16 bases between. The CDR3 covers 16 residues. CDR1 and CDR2 (germline): MNHEY, SMNVEV (reference sequence). The CDR3, as DNA: TGTGCCAGCAGTTTATTGGGTGGCGGGGACCTCTACGAGCAGTACTTC. Translation: CASSLLGGGDLYEQYF.

This chain uses TRBV28 with TRBJ1-6; D may be TRBD1 (5 bases). This CDR3 has 13 residues. CDR1 and CDR2 from the germline V gene are MDHEN and SYDVKM. The germline V and J ends were trimmed by 10 bases and 9 bases, with 16 bases remaining between them. The CDR3 region is CATSGGSFSPLHF. CDR3 DNA sequence: TGTGCCACCTCGGGGGGGTCGTTTTCACCCCTCCACTTT.

This clone occurred once. CDR3: CASSVGADTEAFF. The DNA of the CDR3 is TGTGCCAGCAGCGTAGGGGCAGACACTGAAGCTTTCTTT. The chain is built from TRBV9 and TRBJ1-1; D gene unclear. With 0 bases removed from V and 3 bases from J, the gap between germline ends came to 6 bases. There are 13 residues in the CDR3. CDR1 SGDLS and CDR2 YYNGEE come from the germline V gene.

The chain recombines TRBV10-3 with TRBJ2-4; 8 nucleotides match TRBD1. Germline V lookup: CDR1 ENHRY, CDR2 SYGVKD. The CDR3 has 11 amino acids. V was clipped by 6 bases and J by 11 bases; unmatched bases: 3. The CDR3 protein is CAIRTGDVQYF. CDR3 sequence (DNA): TGTGCCATCAGGACAGGGGACGTTCAGTACTTC.

V gene TRBV7-7 combines with J gene TRBJ1-1; D is unclear. The CDR3 is made up of 12 amino acids. Germline CDR1 and CDR2: SSHAT and FNYEAQ (reference sequence). Trimming took 1 base from V and 9 from J, leaving 9 bases between them. The CDR3 spells CASSLDSRKAFF. CDR3 DNA: TGTGCCAGCAGCTTAGACAGTAGAAAAGCTTTCTTT.

The V gene is TRBV6-1, the J gene TRBJ1-4, with 8 bases matching TRBD1. Losses at the gene ends were 4 bases for V and 7 bases for J; bases not matched to a gene: 5. This CDR3 comprises 14 residues. Germline lookup yields CDR1 MNHNS and CDR2 SASEGT. CDR3 nucleotides: TGTGCCAGCAGTGTTTACAGGGGGGGTGAAAAACTGTTTTTT. It is translated as CASSVYRGGEKLFF.

The V call is TRBV29-1, the J call TRBJ2-3; perhaps TRBD1 as D (5 bases). The CDR3 covers 12 residues. The germline V gene has CDR1 SQVTM and CDR2 ANQGSEA. The germline V and J ends were trimmed by 7 bases and 4 bases, with 12 bases remaining between them. The CDR3 protein is CSATAPPDTQYF. The CDR3 DNA reads TGCAGCGCGACAGCTCCCCCAGATACGCAGTATTTT.

V and J are TRBV5-6 and TRBJ2-1; 8 bases match TRBD1. Trimming cost V 0 bases and J 15 bases; bases outside gene matches: 5. The germline gives CDR1 SGHDT, CDR2 YYEEEE. The CDR3 covers 12 residues. For the CDR3, the DNA is TGTGCCAGCAGCTTGGCCACAGGGGGGTCGTTCTTC. Its protein is CASSLATGGSFF.

This chain uses TRBV7-8 with TRBJ1-2; D gene uncertain. The CDR3 contains 15 residues. The V gene lost 5 bases and the J gene lost 7 bases, with 20 bases spanning the gap. Germline V gene lookup returns CDR1 SGHVS and CDR2 FQNEAQ. The DNA for the CDR3 is TGTGCCAGCAGCCCGAGACCGGGTTCTTCGCGTGGCTACACCTTC. It is translated as CASSPRPGSSRGYTF.

Written as DNA, the CDR3 is TGTGCCAGCAGCGCCCGACAGACCTATGGCTACACCTTC. This codes for CASSARQTYGYTF. J is TRBJ1-2 and V is TRBV9; D possibly corresponds to TRBD1 (5 bases). Trimming took off 3 bases at V and 4 bases at J, with 10 bases between the two ends. The CDR3 loop spans 13 amino acids. CDR1 and CDR2 from the germline V gene are SGDLS and YYNGEE.

In regard to this clone: Other DNA sequences from this sample encode an identical CDR3 as well. This sequence joins TRBV4-1 and TRBJ1-5; 7 bases are shared with TRBD1. V dropped 2 bases and J dropped 2; count of bases not matched to a gene: 3. From germline, CDR1 is MGHRA and CDR2 YSYEKL. The CDR3 loop spans 15 amino acids. CDR3 coding DNA: TGCGCCAGCAGCCAAAGACAGGGAGGCAATCAGCCCCAGCATTTT. Protein: CASSQRQGGNQPQHF.

This clone showed up just once. The chain recombines TRBV28 with TRBJ1-3; 10 bases agree with TRBD1. Germline trimming cut 7 bases from V and 11 bases from J; bases unmatched to any gene: 14. Germline values: CDR1 MDHEN, CDR2 SYDVKM. The CDR3 has 15 residues. This CDR3 is CASTRHGTGEQAIYF. CDR3 DNA sequence: TGTGCCAGCACCAGGCACGGGACAGGGGAGCAGGCCATATATTTT.

The V gene is TRBV27, the J gene TRBJ2-2, with 9 positions matching TRBD2. Looked up from germline, CDR1 is MNHEY and CDR2 is SMNVEV (reference sequence). J was trimmed by 3 bases and V by 5 bases; bases with no gene match: 1. The CDR3 is 14 amino acids. The CDR3 loop reads CASSGTSYTGELFF. Here the CDR3 DNA reads TGTGCCAGCAGTGGGACTAGCTACACCGGGGAGCTGTTTTTT.

The rearrangement joins TRBV6-6 to TRBJ1-1; D perhaps matches TRBD1 (6 bases). Per germline, CDR1 MNHNY and CDR2 SVGAGI (reference sequence). The CDR3 extends over 15 amino acids. V lost 5 bases and J lost 1, with 14 bases in between. The CDR3 loop is CASSTMGGRNTEAFF. In DNA, the CDR3 is TGTGCCAGCAGTACAATGGGGGGGCGGAACACTGAAGCTTTCTTT.

V and J are TRBV9 and TRBJ1-6, with 7 bases identical to TRBD1. The CDR3 extends over 15 amino acids. Germline V lookup: CDR1 SGDLS, CDR2 YYNGEE. V was pared by 0 bases and J by 7 bases, with 4 bases of the junction left unmatched. The CDR3 DNA is TGTGCCAGCAGCGTAGGGGTGGACAGGAATTCACCCCTCCACTTT. Translating gives CASSVGVDRNSPLHF.

The chain joins TRBV5-1 to TRBJ2-3; 7 bases line up with TRBD1. There are 14 residues in the CDR3. V was pared by 3 bases and J by 2 bases, with 3 bases of the junction left unmatched. Germline lookup yields CDR1 SGHRS and CDR2 YFSETQ. The CDR3 nucleotides are TGCGCCAGCAGCTCGGGACAGCCCACAGATACGCAGTATTTT. Protein: CASSSGQPTDTQYF.

This chain uses TRBV6-1 with TRBJ1-5; a possible D gene is TRBD1 (6 bases). Germline V gene lookup returns CDR1 MNHNS and CDR2 SASEGT. The CDR3 runs to 14 residues. The V end was cut by 4 bases, the J end by 3 bases, with 10 bases between. CDR3 in amino acids: CASSAGQYNQPQHF. The CDR3 region has the DNA TGTGCCAGCAGTGCCGGACAGTACAATCAGCCCCAGCATTTT.

This clone showed up just once. The chain joins TRBV28 to TRBJ1-5; 8 positions match TRBD1. The CDR3 contains 15 residues. J was trimmed by 6 bases and V by 3 bases; bases with no gene match: 7. Germline V gives CDR1 MDHEN, CDR2 SYDVKM. CDR3 sequence reads: CASSFDRGGGQPQHF. Here the CDR3 DNA reads TGTGCCAGCAGTTTTGACAGGGGAGGTGGTCAGCCCCAGCATTTT.

The count of this clone is one. This sequence joins TRBV4-1 and TRBJ1-5; 7 nucleotides agree with TRBD1. The J segment lost 4 bases and the V segment lost 3 bases, leaving 12 bases of the junction unmatched. Germline V gene data show CDR1 as MGHRA and CDR2 as YSYEKL. The CDR3 runs to 17 residues. This CDR3 reads CASSQDPAGRGNQPQHF. The CDR3, as DNA: TGCGCCAGCAGCCAGGACCCCGCGGGCAGGGGGAATCAGCCCCAGCATTTT.

This chain joins TRBV2 and TRBJ1-6; TRBD1 aligns across 7 bases. Trimming at V came to 0 bases and at J to 8 bases, leaving 13 bases not matched to a gene. CDR1 is SNHLY, CDR2 FYNNEI, per germline. The CDR3 has 18 amino acids. The CDR3 DNA reads TGTGCCAGCAGTGAAGCGCGCTTCCCTCGACAGGGTGATTCACCCCTCCACTTT. Its translation is CASSEARFPRQGDSPLHF.

The V call is TRBV15, the J call TRBJ2-7, with a weak D call TRBD2 (6 bases). CDR1 and CDR2 (germline): LNHNV, YYDKDF (reference sequence). Trimming removed 1 base at V and 0 bases at J, with 10 bases between. This CDR3 is 15 amino acids long. The CDR3 DNA follows: TGTGCCACCAGCAGAGCCGGGACTCTCTCCTACGAGCAGTACTTC. It is translated as CATSRAGTLSYEQYF.

The V and J genes are TRBV5-1 and TRBJ1-2, with D hard to call. This CDR3 region has 14 residues. The V gene's germline CDR1 is SGHRS and CDR2 YFSETQ. V dropped 0 bases and J dropped 3 bases, with 9 bases sitting between them. CDR3 sequence reads: CASSLGPEDYGYTF. The CDR3 region has the DNA TGCGCCAGCAGCTTGGGTCCAGAAGACTATGGCTACACCTTC.

The chain links TRBV7-9 to TRBJ1-5, with D possibly being TRBD1 (5 bases). This CDR3 contains 15 residues. V lost 5 bases and J 7 bases, leaving 18 bases between the germline ends. The germline gives CDR1 SEHNR, CDR2 FQNEAQ (reference sequence). CDR3 amino acids: CASSPQTGEGQPQHF. The CDR3 DNA is TGTGCCAGCAGCCCCCAGACGGGGGAAGGGCAGCCCCAGCATTTT.

The rearrangement uses TRBV11-2 and TRBJ2-5; possibly TRBD1 for D (6 bases). Trimming shortened V by 1 base and J by 2 bases, and 8 bases separated the two germline ends. In germline, CDR1 is SGHAT, CDR2 FQNNGV. The CDR3 totals 14 residues. CDR3: CASSLGTDQETQYF. The CDR3 nucleotides are TGTGCCAGCAGCTTAGGGACAGATCAAGAGACCCAGTACTTC. Variable domain in full (rest from reference TRBV11-2 and TRBJ2-5): EAGVAQSPRYKIIEKRQSVAFWCNPISGHATLYWYQQILGQGPKLLIQFQNNGVVDDSQLPKDRFSAERLKGVDSTLKIQPAKLEDSAVYLCASSLGTDQETQYFGPGTRLLVL.